A selection of T cell receptor beta chains follows, all from one sample in a study of read filtering for tumor transcriptome and immune sequencing. TCRdb ran MiXCR on the reads and lists one entry per CDR3 protein. This table has around 50,000 distinct CDR3 sequences, under 25% appearing once. The sequenced sample consisted of a population of CD138-negative cells sorted from bone marrow. These receptors originate from a donor at least 40 years old with multiple myeloma. The conserved cysteine and the conserved F or W are not part of the CDR3 here. A D gene is named only where the DNA matches it firmly.

CDR3 protein: ASSIGRETQY
V gene: TRBV19
D gene: -
J gene: TRBJ2-5

CDR3 protein: ASSITWRESEQY
V gene: TRBV19
D gene: TRBD2
J gene: TRBJ2-7

CDR3 protein: ATSRDMYREETQY
V gene: TRBV15
D gene: -
J gene: TRBJ2-5

CDR3 protein: ASSYLGEQF
V gene: TRBV6-5
D gene: -
J gene: TRBJ2-1

CDR3 protein: SAMSPDRGYTEAF
V gene: TRBV20-1
D gene: TRBD1
J gene: TRBJ1-1

CDR3 protein: SGASGTDTQY
V gene: TRBV20-1
D gene: -
J gene: TRBJ2-3

CDR3 protein: ASVSRTGGDGGELF
V gene: TRBV6-2/TRBV6-3
D gene: TRBD1
J gene: TRBJ2-2

CDR3 protein: ASSSPGDLSSYEQY
V gene: TRBV6-5
D gene: -
J gene: TRBJ2-7

CDR3 protein: SATKAGRDGNQPQH
V gene: TRBV20-1
D gene: -
J gene: TRBJ1-5

CDR3 protein: ASSESRGGQPQH
V gene: TRBV10-1
D gene: TRBD1
J gene: TRBJ1-5

CDR3 protein: ASSRASSGANVLT
V gene: TRBV3-1
D gene: -
J gene: TRBJ2-6

CDR3 protein: ASSLYGSGETQY
V gene: TRBV12-3/TRBV12-4
D gene: -
J gene: TRBJ2-5

CDR3 protein: ASSLVHYNEQF
V gene: TRBV13
D gene: -
J gene: TRBJ2-1

CDR3 protein: ASRAGSLGGEQY
V gene: TRBV28
D gene: -
J gene: TRBJ2-7

CDR3 protein: ASSAFSGGYNEQF
V gene: TRBV6-4
D gene: -
J gene: TRBJ2-1

CDR3 protein: ASSPLGRRVNTEAF
V gene: TRBV6-2/TRBV6-3
D gene: -
J gene: TRBJ1-1

CDR3 protein: ATRTQETQY
V gene: TRBV2
D gene: -
J gene: TRBJ2-5

CDR3 protein: ASSYPQGTCEQF
V gene: TRBV6-6
D gene: -
J gene: TRBJ2-1

CDR3 protein: ASSAQGVFNSPLH
V gene: TRBV2
D gene: -
J gene: TRBJ1-6

CDR3 protein: ASSVPTGHPTNTGELF
V gene: TRBV5-1
D gene: -
J gene: TRBJ2-2

CDR3 protein: ASSSKKGDNSPLH
V gene: TRBV28
D gene: -
J gene: TRBJ1-6

CDR3 protein: ASSSPADLAGLQETQY
V gene: TRBV28
D gene: -
J gene: TRBJ2-5

CDR3 protein: ASSPRAGSNTGELF
V gene: TRBV7-8
D gene: -
J gene: TRBJ2-2

CDR3 protein: ASSGGTSGIGAF
V gene: TRBV12-3/TRBV12-4
D gene: TRBD2
J gene: TRBJ2-1

CDR3 protein: ASRLGQTNTEAF
V gene: TRBV5-4
D gene: -
J gene: TRBJ1-1

CDR3 protein: ASSSAGPFETQY
V gene: TRBV7-9
D gene: -
J gene: TRBJ2-5

CDR3 protein: ASSLQPTSGSSMREQF
V gene: TRBV5-1
D gene: TRBD2
J gene: TRBJ2-1

CDR3 protein: ANQQAGHNEQF
V gene: TRBV2
D gene: -
J gene: TRBJ2-1

CDR3 protein: ASSLLSGYTEAF
V gene: TRBV18
D gene: -
J gene: TRBJ1-1

CDR3 protein: SARAVMNTEAF
V gene: TRBV20-1
D gene: -
J gene: TRBJ1-1

CDR3 protein: ASNNSNTEAF
V gene: TRBV19
D gene: -
J gene: TRBJ1-1

CDR3 protein: ASSSKTRGQF
V gene: TRBV12-3/TRBV12-4
D gene: -
J gene: TRBJ2-1

CDR3 protein: ASSKGTGGWGTEAF
V gene: TRBV13
D gene: TRBD1
J gene: TRBJ1-1

CDR3 protein: ASSRPDTYYGYT
V gene: TRBV4-2
D gene: -
J gene: TRBJ1-2

CDR3 protein: ASSRDRDTQPQH
V gene: TRBV12-3/TRBV12-4
D gene: TRBD1
J gene: TRBJ1-5

CDR3 protein: ATSEVTGSLRPQH
V gene: TRBV15
D gene: -
J gene: TRBJ1-5

CDR3 protein: ASSTDRSSYNEQF
V gene: TRBV5-4
D gene: -
J gene: TRBJ2-1

CDR3 protein: VSSQGQSNTEAF
V gene: TRBV28
D gene: -
J gene: TRBJ1-1

CDR3 protein: ASSLAFLHQETQY
V gene: TRBV5-1
D gene: -
J gene: TRBJ2-5